The 19 T cell receptor beta chains given below trace back to one sample, sequenced in a study of cytomegalovirus exposure and HLA in healthy donors. PCR primers comprised 60 Vbeta and 13 Jbeta primers. Sequencing used immunoSEQ multiplex PCR; TCRdb keeps in-frame clones, though not all of them. This table has approximately 220,000 clones, 65% to 90% appearing once. Sample: PBMCs. Every receptor here comes from a girl between 10 and 17 years old in good health and CMV-seronegative.

The rearrangement joins TRBV6-5 to TRBJ1-1; 8 bases are a match to TRBD1. J lost 1 base, V lost 2 bases, and 0 bases had no gene match. This CDR3 contains 14 residues. Looked up from germline, CDR1 is MNHEY and CDR2 is SVGAGI. The CDR3 region is CASSYGQGNTEAFF. DNA for the CDR3: TGTGCCAGCAGTTACGGACAGGGGAACACTGAAGCTTTCTTT.

The genes are TRBV11-1 and TRBJ1-2; perhaps TRBD1 as D (5 bases). Germline CDR1 SGHAT, CDR2 FQDESV (reference sequence). CDR3 size: 12 residues. Trimming pared 3 bases from V and 4 bases from J, leaving 6 bases between. CDR3 bases: TGTGCCAGCAGCTTGCAGGGCTATGGCTACACCTTC. This encodes CASSLQGYGYTF. Drawing the rest from reference TRBV11-1 and TRBJ1-2, the complete variable domain is EAEVAQSPRYKITEKSQAVAFWCDPISGHATLYWYRQILGQGPELLVQFQDESVVDDSQLPKDRFSAERLKGVDSTLKIQPAELGDSAMYLCASSLQGYGYTFGSGTRLTVV.

V usage is TRBV7-2 and J usage is TRBJ2-1; possibly TRBD2 for D (6 bases). The length of the CDR3 is 16 residues. The germline V gene has CDR1 SGHTA and CDR2 FQGNSA. The ends were cut back, 2 bases at V and 3 bases at J, with 14 bases in the middle. The CDR3 nucleotides read TGTGCCAGCAGCTTATGCGTGGGACTTATCTACAATGAGCAGTTCTTC. This translates into CASSLCVGLIYNEQFF.

The chain uses TRBV6-5 and TRBJ2-3; 13 nucleotides line up with TRBD2. Germline CDR1 and CDR2: MNHEY and SVGAGI. V lost 6 bases to trimming and J lost 3 bases; unmatched junction nucleotides: 6. The CDR3 length is 16 residues. CDR3 DNA sequence: TGTGCCAGCAGCTACACTAGCGGGAGGGTGACAGATACGCAGTATTTT. As protein: CASSYTSGRVTDTQYF.

The gene calls are TRBV27 and TRBJ1-2, with 7 positions matching TRBD1. The CDR3 spans 13 residues. V dropped 5 bases and J dropped 5; count of bases not matched to a gene: 5. Germline CDR1 and CDR2: MNHEY and SMNVEV (reference sequence). CDR3 coding DNA: TGTGCCAGCAGTATCTACAGGGGATATGGCTACACCTTC. It specifies CASSIYRGYGYTF.

The chain carries TRBV5-1 and TRBJ1-4; D might be TRBD1 (5 bases). Looked up from germline, CDR1 is SGHRS and CDR2 is YFSETQ. V was clipped by 4 bases and J by 2 bases, with 9 bases between them. This CDR3 is built from 14 residues. CDR3 protein: CASSPRATNEKLFF. DNA for the CDR3: TGCGCCAGCAGCCCCAGGGCGACTAATGAAAAACTGTTTTTT.

This clone has a single count. The chain carries TRBV6-1 and TRBJ1-1; 7 bases fit TRBD1. The CDR3 totals 13 residues. Per germline, CDR1 MNHNS and CDR2 SASEGT. With V trimmed by 8 bases and J by 5 bases, 8 bases remained unmatched. The CDR3 bases are TGTGCCAGCCAACGGACAGGTCGGACTGAAGCTTTCTTT. Its translation: CASQRTGRTEAFF.

The chain is built from TRBV20-1 and TRBJ1-2; D is undetermined. The V and J ends lost 3 bases and 6 bases respectively, with 8 bases between them. The CDR3 length is 11 residues. The germline gives CDR1 DFQATT, CDR2 SNEGSKA (reference sequence). In DNA form, the CDR3 reads TGCAGTGCTAGGGGCATGGATGGCTACACCTTC. It encodes CSARGMDGYTF.

This chain connects TRBV28 to TRBJ2-6; D is unclear. V lost 7 bases, J lost 0 bases, and 16 bases lay in between. The CDR3 has 17 residues. Germline V gene sequence: CDR1 MDHEN, CDR2 SYDVKM. The CDR3 DNA reads as TGTGCCAGCACTTCAACCACTCTCCCCTCTGGGGCCAACGTCCTGACTTTC. Protein: CASTSTTLPSGANVLTF.

The chain carries TRBV5-1 and TRBJ2-7; TRBD1 matches 9 bases. CDR3 length: 16 amino acids. V lost 0 bases, J lost 3 bases, and 7 bases stayed unmatched. Per the germline V gene, CDR1 is SGHRS and CDR2 is YFSETQ. DNA of the CDR3: TGCGCCAGCAGCTTGGCTTTTGGACAGGGGCTCTACGAGCAGTACTTC. It is translated as CASSLAFGQGLYEQYF.

There are a few counts of this clone. The chain has TRBV10-2 and TRBJ2-7, with D perhaps TRBD2 (5 bases). With 9 bases removed from V and 0 bases from J, the gap between germline ends came to 18 bases. Germline V lookup: CDR1 WSHSY, CDR2 SAAADI. This CDR3 has 15 amino acids. This CDR3 is CASLYGAVGSYEQYF. CDR3 sequence (DNA): TGCGCCAGTTTGTACGGAGCGGTTGGCTCCTACGAGCAGTACTTC.

This chain joins TRBV30 and TRBJ2-5; D is undetermined. The germline V and J ends were trimmed by 1 base and 3 bases, with 6 bases remaining between them. This CDR3 has 12 amino acids. Germline lookup yields CDR1 GTSNPN and CDR2 SVGIG (reference sequence). As DNA, the CDR3 is TGTGCCTGGAGTGAATTTAAAGAGACCCAGTACTTC. Amino acid sequence: CAWSEFKETQYF.

This chain joins TRBV28 and TRBJ2-7; 9 bases agree with TRBD2. In germline, CDR1 is MDHEN, CDR2 SYDVKM. V gave up 7 bases and J gave up 2 bases; unmatched junction bases: 6. The CDR3 extends over 14 amino acids. CDR3 bases: TGTGCCAGCATCATGACTAGCGGAACCTACGAGCAGTACTTC. This sequence encodes CASIMTSGTYEQYF.

The rearrangement links TRBV5-1 to TRBJ2-5; 7 nucleotides align to TRBD1. Germline trimming cut 4 bases from V and 3 bases from J; bases unmatched to any gene: 9. Germline CDR1 is SGHRS and CDR2 is YFSETQ. CDR3 length: 15 amino acids. In DNA form, the CDR3 reads TGCGCCAGCAGCCGGGACAGTACTAGAGAAGAGACCCAGTACTTC. Protein sequence: CASSRDSTREETQYF.

The rearrangement links TRBV4-3 to TRBJ1-1; D uncertain. The CDR3 has 16 residues. CDR1 LGHNA and CDR2 YSLEER come from the germline V gene. V was pared by 0 bases and J by 0 bases, with 11 bases between. The CDR3 DNA sequence: TGCGCCAGCAGCCAAGATGCTCCTTACATGAACACTGAAGCTTTCTTT. This codes for CASSQDAPYMNTEAFF.

The chain joins TRBV6-6 to TRBJ2-7, with TRBD1 matching 8 bases. The CDR3 is 13 residues long. Germline CDR1 is MNHNY and CDR2 is SVGAGI (reference sequence). V shed 5 bases and J 6 bases; nucleotides not matched to a gene: 6. CDR3 loop: CASSTTGDIEQYF. The CDR3 DNA is TGTGCCAGCAGTACGACAGGGGATATCGAGCAGTACTTC.

This chain joins TRBV11-2 and TRBJ2-1; D not resolved. V lost 5 bases to trimming and J lost 8 bases, with 10 bases between them. Germline V gene lookup returns CDR1 SGHAT and CDR2 FQNNGV. The CDR3 length is 12 residues. The CDR3 loop reads CASSPNQYEQFF. DNA for the CDR3: TGTGCCAGCAGCCCTAATCAATATGAGCAGTTCTTC.

This clone was seen a handful of times. V usage is TRBV6-1 and J usage is TRBJ2-7; weak D call: TRBD2 (6 bases). Trimming removed 3 bases from V and 2 bases from J, with 11 bases in between. The CDR3 has 14 amino acids. Looked up from germline, CDR1 is MNHNS and CDR2 is SASEGT. CDR3 coding DNA: TGTGCCAGCAGTGATCAGGGAGGTCCCTACGAGCAGTACTTC. Protein sequence: CASSDQGGPYEQYF.

This chain uses TRBV11-2 with TRBJ1-2; D gene unclear. Germline V CDR1 and CDR2: SGHAT, FQNNGV. This CDR3 is built from 14 residues. V lost 1 base and J 4 bases, leaving 10 bases between the germline ends. CDR3 amino acids: CASSLAGGGYGYTF. The CDR3 DNA reads as TGTGCCAGCAGCTTAGCAGGTGGAGGCTATGGCTACACCTTC.